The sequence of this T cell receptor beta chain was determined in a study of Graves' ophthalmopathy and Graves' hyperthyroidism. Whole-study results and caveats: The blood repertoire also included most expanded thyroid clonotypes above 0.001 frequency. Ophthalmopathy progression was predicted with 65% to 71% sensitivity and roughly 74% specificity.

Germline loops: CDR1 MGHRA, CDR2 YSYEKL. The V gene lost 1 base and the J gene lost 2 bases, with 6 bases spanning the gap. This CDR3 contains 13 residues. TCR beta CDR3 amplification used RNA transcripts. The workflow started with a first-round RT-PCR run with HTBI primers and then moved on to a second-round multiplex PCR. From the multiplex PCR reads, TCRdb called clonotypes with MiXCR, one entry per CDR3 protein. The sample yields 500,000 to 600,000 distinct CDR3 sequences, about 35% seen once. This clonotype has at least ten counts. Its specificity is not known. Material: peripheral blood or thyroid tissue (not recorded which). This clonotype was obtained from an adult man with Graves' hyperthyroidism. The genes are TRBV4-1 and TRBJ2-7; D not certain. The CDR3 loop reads CASSQGMTYEQYF. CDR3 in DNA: TGCGCCAGCAGCCAAGGAATGACCTACGAGCAGTACTTC.